This is a list of T cell receptor beta chains from one sample in a study of blood T cells in healthy people across ages. MiXCR, applied by TCRdb to the 5' RACE reads, yields one record per CDR3 protein. The sample carries some 1 million distinct CDR3 sequences, 45% recorded once. Material for sequencing was blood. The receptors shown here come from a woman aged 55-69 years in good health. The CDR3 runs from the conserved cysteine through the conserved F or W.

j_call v_call cdr3_aa
TRBJ2-1 TRBV19 CASSIGPPTGENEQFF
TRBJ2-1 TRBV9 CASSVALRGKQNNEQFF
TRBJ1-2 TRBV18 CASWPGDFIYGYTF
TRBJ2-4 TRBV9 CASSVEAGAGAKNIQYF
TRBJ1-2 TRBV29-1 CSVIGQGYGYTF
TRBJ1-1 TRBV3-1 CASSPTRQVRTEAFF
TRBJ2-7 TRBV7-9 CASSSTQGTSRYEQYF
TRBJ2-7 TRBV27 CASSFPGTGYEQYF
TRBJ2-3 TRBV6-5 CASSYRLASTDTQYF
TRBJ2-3 TRBV4-1 CASSHPPRASGSSGADTQYF
NA TRBV29-1 CSGEKETQYF
TRBJ1-5 TRBV20-1 CSAKYSNQPQHF
TRBJ2-1 TRBV11-3 CASSLESSGEQFF
TRBJ2-5 TRBV2 CASGASGKETQYF
TRBJ2-5 TRBV2 CASNGRETQYF
TRBJ1-2 TRBV20-1 CSARGRGTFYGYTF
TRBJ2-1 TRBV10-1 CAGSVLGGGGNEQFF
TRBJ2-1 TRBV2 CASSVDTSGYNEQFF
TRBJ2-1 TRBV24-1 CATSDWDSSSYNEQFF
TRBJ2-3 TRBV5-1 CASSLETSADTQYF
TRBJ2-5 TRBV2 CASSEVRGQETQYF
TRBJ2-1 TRBV20-1 CSLTSFSNEQFF
NA TRBV28 CASRLGRYEQYF
TRBJ2-7 TRBV5-1 CASSLFSSGTGSYEQYF
TRBJ2-5 TRBV12-5 CASGYGTGVETQYF
TRBJ2-5 TRBV5-6 CASSFTGARETQYF